This TCR beta chain appears in the sequencing data of a study of identical twins. J lost 9 bases, V lost 2 bases, and 4 bases had no gene match. This CDR3 contains 14 residues. TCRdb redid the calling of the 5' RACE reads with MiXCR, one entry per CDR3 protein. The sample carries hundreds of thousands of distinct CDR3 sequences, around 24% recorded once. With regard to this clonotype: The antigen is unknown.

Study results and limitations: Some out-of-frame alpha sequences were shared by twins, and these showed excess low generation probability. Models underestimated out-of-frame TCR alpha sharing in monozygotic twins.

These same data were also listed under a study on T cells expressing NK-cell markers. From that study: The eight sequenced donors comprised seven who were HCMV-seropositive and one who was seronegative. HCMV specificity of expanded NKG2C+ T cell clones remained unclear.

The TCR originated in a woman under 30 in good health. V gene TRBV12-3 or TRBV12-4 combines with J gene TRBJ2-1; 10 bases fit TRBD2. The sample taken for sequencing was CD4+ T cells sorted from blood. The CDR3 is CASSLLAGASEQFF. The CDR3 nucleotides are TGTGCCAGCAGTTTACTAGCGGGGGCCTCTGAGCAGTTCTTC.